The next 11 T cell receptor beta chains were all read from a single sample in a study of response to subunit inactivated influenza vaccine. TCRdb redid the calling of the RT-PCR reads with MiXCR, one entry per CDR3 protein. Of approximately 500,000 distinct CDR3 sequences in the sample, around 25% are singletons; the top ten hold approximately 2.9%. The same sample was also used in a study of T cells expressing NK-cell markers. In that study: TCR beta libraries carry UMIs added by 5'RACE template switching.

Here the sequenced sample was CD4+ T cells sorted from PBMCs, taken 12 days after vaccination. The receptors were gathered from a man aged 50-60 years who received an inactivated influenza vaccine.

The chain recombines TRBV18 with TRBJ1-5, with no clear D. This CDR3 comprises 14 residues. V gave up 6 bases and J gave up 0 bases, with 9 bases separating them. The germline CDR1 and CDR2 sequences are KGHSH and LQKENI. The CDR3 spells CASSATDSNQPQHF. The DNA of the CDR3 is TGTGCCAGCTCGGCGACTGATAGCAATCAGCCCCAGCATTTT.

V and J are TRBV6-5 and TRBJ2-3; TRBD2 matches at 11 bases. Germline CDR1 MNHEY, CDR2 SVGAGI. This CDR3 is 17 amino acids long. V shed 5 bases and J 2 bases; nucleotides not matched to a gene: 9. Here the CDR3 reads CASSTSGSHDFTDTQYF. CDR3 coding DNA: TGTGCCAGCAGTACTAGCGGGAGTCATGATTTCACAGATACGCAGTATTTT.

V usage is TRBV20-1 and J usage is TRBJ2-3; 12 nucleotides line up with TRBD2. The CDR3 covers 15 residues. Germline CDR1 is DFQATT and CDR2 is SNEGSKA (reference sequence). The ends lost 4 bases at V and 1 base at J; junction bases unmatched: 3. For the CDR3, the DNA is TGCAGTGCTAAGCTAGCGGGAGGGGGCACAGATACGCAGTATTTT. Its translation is CSAKLAGGGTDTQYF.

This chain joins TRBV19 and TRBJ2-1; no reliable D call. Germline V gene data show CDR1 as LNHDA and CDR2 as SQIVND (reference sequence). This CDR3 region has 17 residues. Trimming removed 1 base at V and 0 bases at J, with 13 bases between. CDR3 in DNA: TGTGCCAGTAGTATAGGCCCACTTCGGAGCTCCTACAATGAGCAGTTCTTC. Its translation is CASSIGPLRSSYNEQFF. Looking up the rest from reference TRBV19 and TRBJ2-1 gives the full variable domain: DGGITQSPKYLFRKEGQNVTLSCEQNLNHDAMYWYRQDPGQGLRLIYYSQIVNDFQKGDIAEGYSVSREKKESFPLTVTSAQKNPTAFYLCASSIGPLRSSYNEQFFGPGTRLTVL.

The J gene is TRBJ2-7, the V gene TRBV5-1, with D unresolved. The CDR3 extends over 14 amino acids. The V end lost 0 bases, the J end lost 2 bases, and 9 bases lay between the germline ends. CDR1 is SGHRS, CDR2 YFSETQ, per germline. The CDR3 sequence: CASSLESTTYEQYF. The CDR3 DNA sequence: TGCGCCAGCAGCTTGGAGAGTACAACCTACGAGCAGTACTTC.

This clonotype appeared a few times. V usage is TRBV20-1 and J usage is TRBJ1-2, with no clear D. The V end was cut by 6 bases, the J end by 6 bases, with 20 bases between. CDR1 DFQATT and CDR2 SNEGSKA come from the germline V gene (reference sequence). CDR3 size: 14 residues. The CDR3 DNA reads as TGCAGTGCCAGTAATCGAAATCTCGTGGATGGCTACACCTTC. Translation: CSASNRNLVDGYTF.

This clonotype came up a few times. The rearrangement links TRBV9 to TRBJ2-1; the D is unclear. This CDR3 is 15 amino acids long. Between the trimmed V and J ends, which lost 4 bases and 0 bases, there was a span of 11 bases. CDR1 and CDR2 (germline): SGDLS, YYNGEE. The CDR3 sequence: CASSPTPDSYNEQFF. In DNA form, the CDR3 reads TGTGCCAGCAGCCCCACTCCGGACTCCTACAATGAGCAGTTCTTC.

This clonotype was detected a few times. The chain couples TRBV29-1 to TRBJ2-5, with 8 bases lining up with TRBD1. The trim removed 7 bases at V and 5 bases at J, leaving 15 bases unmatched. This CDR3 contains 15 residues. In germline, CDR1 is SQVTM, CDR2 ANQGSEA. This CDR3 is CSASKGTGGGETQYF. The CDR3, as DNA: TGCAGCGCTTCTAAGGGGACAGGTGGCGGGGAGACCCAGTACTTC. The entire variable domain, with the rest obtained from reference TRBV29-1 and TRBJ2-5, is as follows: SAVISQKPSRDICQRGTSLTIQCQVDSQVTMMFWYRQQPGQSLTLIATANQGSEATYESGFVIDKFPISRPNLTFSTLTVSNMSPEDSSIYLCSASKGTGGGETQYFGPGTRLLVL.

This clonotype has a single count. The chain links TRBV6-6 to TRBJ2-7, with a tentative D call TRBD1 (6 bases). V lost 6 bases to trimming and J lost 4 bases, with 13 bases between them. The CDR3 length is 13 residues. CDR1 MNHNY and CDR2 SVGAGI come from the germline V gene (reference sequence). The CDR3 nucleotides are TGTGCCAGCAGCCAAGACAGGCTATACGAGCAGTACTTC. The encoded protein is CASSQDRLYEQYF.

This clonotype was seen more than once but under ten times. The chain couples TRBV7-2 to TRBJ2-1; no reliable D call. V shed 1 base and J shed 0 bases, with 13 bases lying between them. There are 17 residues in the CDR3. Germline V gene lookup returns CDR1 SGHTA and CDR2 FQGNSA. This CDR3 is CASSLVLLSSSYNEQFF. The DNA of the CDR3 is TGTGCCAGCAGCTTAGTACTCCTATCTAGCTCCTACAATGAGCAGTTCTTC.

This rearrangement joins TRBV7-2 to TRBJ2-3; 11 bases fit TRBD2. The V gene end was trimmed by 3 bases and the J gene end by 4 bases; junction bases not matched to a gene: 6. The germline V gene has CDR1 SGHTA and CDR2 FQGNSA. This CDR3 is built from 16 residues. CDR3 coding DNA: TGTGCCAGCAGCTTCCGTCTAGCGGGAGGATCAGATACGCAGTATTTT. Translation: CASSFRLAGGSDTQYF.